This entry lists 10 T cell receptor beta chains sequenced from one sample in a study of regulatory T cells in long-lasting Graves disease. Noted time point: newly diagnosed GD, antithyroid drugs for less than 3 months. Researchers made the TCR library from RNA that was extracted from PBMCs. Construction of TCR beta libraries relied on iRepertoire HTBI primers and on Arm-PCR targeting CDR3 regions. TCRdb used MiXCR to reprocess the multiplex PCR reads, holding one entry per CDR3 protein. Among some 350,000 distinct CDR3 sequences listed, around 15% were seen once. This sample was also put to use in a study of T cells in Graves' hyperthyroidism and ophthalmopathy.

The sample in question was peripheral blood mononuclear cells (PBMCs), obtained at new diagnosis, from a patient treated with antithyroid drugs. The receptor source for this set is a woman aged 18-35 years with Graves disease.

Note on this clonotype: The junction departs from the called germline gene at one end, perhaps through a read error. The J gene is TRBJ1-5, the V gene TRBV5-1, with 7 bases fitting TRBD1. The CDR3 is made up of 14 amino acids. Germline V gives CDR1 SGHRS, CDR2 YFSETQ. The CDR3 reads CASSPGQENRPQHF. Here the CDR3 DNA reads TGCGCCAGCTCCCCTGGACAGGAGAATCGGCCCCAGCATTTT.

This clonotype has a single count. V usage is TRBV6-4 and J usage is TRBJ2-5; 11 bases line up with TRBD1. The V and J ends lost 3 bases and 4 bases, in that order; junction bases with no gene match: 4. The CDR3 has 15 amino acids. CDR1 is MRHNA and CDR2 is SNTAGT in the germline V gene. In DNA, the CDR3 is TGTGCCAGCAGTGAGGACAGGGGGCTGGGAGAGACCCAGTACTTC. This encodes CASSEDRGLGETQYF.

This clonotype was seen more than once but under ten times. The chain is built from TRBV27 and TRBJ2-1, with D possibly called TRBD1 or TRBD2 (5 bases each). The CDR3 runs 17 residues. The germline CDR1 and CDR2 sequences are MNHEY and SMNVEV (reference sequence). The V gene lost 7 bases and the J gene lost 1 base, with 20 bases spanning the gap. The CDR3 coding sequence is TGTGCCAGCACCCCCCCCCCCGGGACGGATTCCTACAATGAGCAGTTCTTC. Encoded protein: CASTPPPGTDSYNEQFF.

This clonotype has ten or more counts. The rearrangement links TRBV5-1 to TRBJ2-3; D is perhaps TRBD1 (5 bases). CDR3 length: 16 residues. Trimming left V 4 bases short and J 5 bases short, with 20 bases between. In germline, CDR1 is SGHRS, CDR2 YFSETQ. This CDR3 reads CASSAGRGRTGDTQYF. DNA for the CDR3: TGCGCCAGCAGCGCCGGTAGGGGTCGAACTGGAGATACGCAGTATTTT. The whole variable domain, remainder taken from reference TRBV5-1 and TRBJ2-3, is KAGVTQTPRYLIKTRGQQVTLSCSPISGHRSVSWYQQTPGQGLQFLFEYFSETQRNKGNFPGRFSGRQFSNSRSEMNVSTLELGDSALYLCASSAGRGRTGDTQYFGPGTRLTVL.

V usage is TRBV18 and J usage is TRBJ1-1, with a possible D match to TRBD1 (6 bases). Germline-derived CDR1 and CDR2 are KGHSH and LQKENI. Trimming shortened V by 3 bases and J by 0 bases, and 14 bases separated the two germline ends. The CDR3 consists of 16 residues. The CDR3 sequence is CASSPRGVRLNTEAFF. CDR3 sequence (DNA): TGTGCCAGCTCACCGAGGGGGGTTCGTCTGAACACTGAAGCTTTCTTT. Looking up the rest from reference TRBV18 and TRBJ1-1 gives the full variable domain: NAGVMQNPRHLVRRRGQEARLRCSPMKGHSHVYWYRQLPEEGLKFMVYLQKENIIDESGMPKERFSAEFPKEGPSILRIQQVVRGDSAAYFCASSPRGVRLNTEAFFGQGTRLTVV.

In DNA form, the CDR3 reads TGTGCCAGTAGTATATCAGAGCATAATTCACCCCTCCACTTT. The encoded protein is CASSISEHNSPLHF. The chain carries TRBV19 and TRBJ1-6, with D unresolved. The V and J ends lost 2 bases and 5 bases respectively, with 7 bases between them. This CDR3 is built from 14 residues. From germline, CDR1 is LNHDA and CDR2 SQIVND (reference sequence). The variable domain in full, completed from reference TRBV19 and TRBJ1-6, reads DGGITQSPKYLFRKEGQNVTLSCEQNLNHDAMYWYRQDPGQGLRLIYYSQIVNDFQKGDIAEGYSVSREKKESFPLTVTSAQKNPTAFYLCASSISEHNSPLHFGNGTRLTVT.

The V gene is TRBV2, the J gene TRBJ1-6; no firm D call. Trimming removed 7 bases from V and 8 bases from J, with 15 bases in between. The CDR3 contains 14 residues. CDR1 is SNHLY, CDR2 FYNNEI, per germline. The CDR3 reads CASKIEGLDSPLHF. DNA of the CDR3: TGTGCCAGCAAGATCGAAGGACTTGATTCACCCCTCCACTTT.

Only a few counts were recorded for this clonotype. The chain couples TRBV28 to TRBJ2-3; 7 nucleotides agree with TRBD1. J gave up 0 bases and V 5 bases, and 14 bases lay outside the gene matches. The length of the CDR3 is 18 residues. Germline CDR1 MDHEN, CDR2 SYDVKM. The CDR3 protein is CASSPRQGRNFSTDTQYF. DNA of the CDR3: TGTGCCAGCAGTCCCCGACAGGGTAGGAATTTCAGCACAGATACGCAGTATTTT. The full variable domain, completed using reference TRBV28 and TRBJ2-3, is DVKVTQSSRYLVKRTGEKVFLECVQDMDHENMFWYRQDPGLGLRLIYFSYDVKMKEKGDIPEGYSVSREKKERFSLILESASTNQTSMYLCASSPRQGRNFSTDTQYFGPGTRLTVL.

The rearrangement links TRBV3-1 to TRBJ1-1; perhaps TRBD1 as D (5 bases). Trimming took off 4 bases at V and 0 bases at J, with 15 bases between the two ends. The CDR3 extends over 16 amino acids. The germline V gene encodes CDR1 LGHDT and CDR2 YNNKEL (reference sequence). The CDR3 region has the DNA TGTGCCAGCAGCCCTCATCCGGGACCGATGAACACTGAAGCTTTCTTT. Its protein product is CASSPHPGPMNTEAFF. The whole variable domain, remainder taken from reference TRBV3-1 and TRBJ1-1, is DTAVSQTPKYLVTQMGNDKSIKCEQNLGHDTMYWYKQDSKKFLKIMFSYNNKELIINETVPNRFSPKSPDKAHLNLHINSLELGDSAVYFCASSPHPGPMNTEAFFGQGTRLTVV.

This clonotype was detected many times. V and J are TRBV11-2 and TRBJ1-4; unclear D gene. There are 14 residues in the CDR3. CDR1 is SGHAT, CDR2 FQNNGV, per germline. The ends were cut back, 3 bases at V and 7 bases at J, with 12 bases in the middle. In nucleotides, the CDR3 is TGTGCCAGCAGCTTCTGGGGAATTTCTGAAAAACTGTTTTTT. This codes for CASSFWGISEKLFF.